The 23 T cell receptor beta chains reported below all come from one sample, sequenced in a study of CD8+ T cells in alopecia areata. It was with CD4, CD8alpha, NKG2D, NKG2ACE and other markers that pooled cutaneous lymph node cells were sorted. Extracted RNA was reverse transcribed, and the resulting cDNA served as sequencing template. Sequenced by immunoSEQ multiplex PCR; TCRdb stores in-frame clones only, minus some. The data show about 300,000 clones, with none appearing a single time. Sequences were obtained from CD4+ T cells sorted from a lymph node. The source of these receptors is a C3H/HeJ mouse with alopecia areata. Mouse strain MHC haplotype: H2-k.

This clone was recorded a few times. All gene names here are mouse names. The CDR3 end lies 4 residues beyond the end of the read and is filled in from the germline J gene. This CDR3 is also generated by other DNA sequences in the sample. The V call is TRBV13-2, the J call TRBJ2-7, with D perhaps matching TRBD1 (5 bases). The CDR3 spans 13 residues. V was cut by 5 bases and J by 0 bases, with 9 bases left in between. Germline V gives CDR1 NNHNN, CDR2 SYGAGS (reference sequence). The CDR3 DNA, read in part, is TGTGCCAGCGGCGGACATAGCTCCTAT. The encoded protein is CASGGHSSY. The entire CDR3 is CASGGHSSYEQYF.

This clone appeared a few times. The listed genes are named as in mouse. The sequence runs out 3 residues before the end of the CDR3; the remainder is reconstructed from the germline J gene. The chain recombines TRBV5 with TRBJ1-6; 7 bases line up with TRBD1. TRBJ1-6 carries the ORF label, with uncertain function. Looked up from germline, CDR1 is LGHNA and CDR2 is YNLKQL (reference sequence). The CDR3 has 13 amino acids. The ends lost 4 bases at V and 7 bases at J; junction bases unmatched: 1. The CDR3 DNA, read in part, is TGTGCCAGCAGCCCGACAGGGAATTCGCCC. Amino acids: CASSPTGNSP. The whole CDR3 reads CASSPTGNSPLYF.

In this sample, this clone turned up a few times. The genes are named according to mouse. The read comes to an end 4 residues before the CDR3 does, leaving the germline J gene to fill in the end. The V and J genes are TRBV17 and TRBJ2-7; TRBD2 matches at 7 bases. The length of the CDR3 is 14 residues. Germline V lookup: CDR1 MNHDT, CDR2 YYDKIL. Incomplete CDR3 DNA: TGTGCTAGCAGTAGAGCCGGGGGGGAGGAT. Translated: CASSRAGGED. The full-length CDR3 reads as CASSRAGGEDEQYF.

This clone came up a few times. The germline and genes are mouse ones. Read data end 4 residues before the CDR3 end; the end is taken from the germline J gene. The chain uses TRBV19 and TRBJ2-1, with 10 bases identical to TRBD2. After removal of 4 bases from V and 0 bases from J, the junction contained 4 bases not matched to a gene. This CDR3 has 16 residues. Germline CDR1 reads FNHDT; CDR2 reads SITEND (reference sequence). The covered CDR3 bases are TGTGCCAGCAGTGACTGGGGGGTCTATAACTATGCT. Protein product: CASSDWGVYNYA. The whole CDR3 is CASSDWGVYNYAEQFF.

The sample holds a few counts of this clone. The gene names given are mouse names. Read sequence stops 4 residues before the CDR3 end, and the germline J gene provides the missing end. This rearrangement joins TRBV31 to TRBJ2-1; 10 bases fit TRBD2. The CDR3 runs 16 residues. V lost 4 bases and J lost 3; bases outside the gene matches: 9. Germline CDR1 and CDR2: GKSSPN and SITVG. The covered CDR3 bases are TGTGCCTGGACCCCCGGGACTGGGGTATCCTATGCT. It is translated as CAWTPGTGVSYA. The full CDR3 sequence reads CAWTPGTGVSYAEQFF.

Ten or more counts support this clone. Mouse names are used for the genes. The read terminates 4 residues before the CDR3 end, so the remaining end is supplied by the germline J gene. The sample contains more than one DNA sequence encoding this CDR3. V and J are TRBV5 and TRBJ1-1; weak D call: TRBD1 (5 bases). CDR3 length equals 12 residues. Germline V CDR1 and CDR2: LGHNA, YNLKQL (reference sequence). CDR3 sequence: CASSQVDKEVFF. CDR3 DNA (partial): TGTGCCAGCAGCCAAGTGGACAAA.

A remark on this clone: Gene names and germline match the mouse. The CDR3 end falls 4 residues outside the read, so it is completed with the germline J gene. This sample includes further DNA sequences coding for the same CDR3. This chain connects TRBV19 to TRBJ2-2; 11 nucleotides line up with TRBD1. The CDR3 sequence is 16 residues long. Germline-derived CDR1 and CDR2 are FNHDT and SITEND (reference sequence). V trimming: 5 bases; J trimming: 1 base; junction bases outside the gene matches: 4. The CDR3 bases that were read are TGTGCCAGCAGCCTCGGGACAGGGGGAAACACCGGG. Its protein is CASSLGTGGNTG. The whole CDR3 region reads CASSLGTGGNTGQLYF.

This clone was seen more than once but under ten times. Gene names are mouse gene names. The CDR3 extends 4 residues past the end of the read, so its final part is completed from the germline J gene. This chain uses TRBV13-2 with TRBJ2-5, with 12 bases fitting TRBD1. The V gene's germline CDR1 is NNHNN and CDR2 SYGAGS (reference sequence). The CDR3 covers 18 residues. V lost 2 bases and J lost 1; bases outside the gene matches: 8. The CDR3 is CASGEGDRGRRDQDTQYF. The covered CDR3 bases are TGTGCCAGCGGTGAAGGGGACAGGGGGCGCAGGGACCAAGAC.

This clone came up a few times. The gene names given are mouse names. The read is 4 residues too short to cover the CDR3 end, so that end is filled in from the germline J gene. In the same sample, other DNA sequences code for this CDR3. The chain joins TRBV13-3 to TRBJ2-3; possibly TRBD1 for D (6 bases). The germline CDR1 and CDR2 sequences are NNHDY and SYVADS. V gave up 2 bases and J gave up 1 base, with 8 bases separating them. The CDR3 totals 14 residues. The DNA read from the CDR3 is TGTGCCAGCAGTGACGAGGGGGGTGCAGAA. It specifies CASSDEGGAE. The entire CDR3 sequence reads CASSDEGGAETLYF.

This clone was counted only a few times. Any gene name here is a mouse gene name. Read sequence stops 4 residues before the CDR3 end, and the germline J gene provides the missing end. The V gene is TRBV13-3, the J gene TRBJ2-4, with 9 bases lining up with TRBD2. There are 15 residues in the CDR3. Germline CDR1 reads NNHDY; CDR2 reads SYVADS. The CDR3 protein is CASSDTKLGGNTLYF. The CDR3 DNA, read in part, is TGTGCCAGCAGTGATACTAAACTGGGGGGAAAC.

In its sample, this clone was seen a few times. Each gene name is a mouse one. The CDR3: CASSDVSTLYF. The CDR3 bases that were read are TGTGCCAGCAGTGACGTCTCTACG. The rearrangement uses TRBV13-3 and TRBJ1-3; D not resolved. The CDR3 goes on 3 residues after the read ends, and that part is filled in from the germline J gene. CDR1 NNHDY and CDR2 SYVADS come from the germline V gene. The CDR3 spans 11 residues.

This clone was seen a few times. The genes are named according to mouse. The CDR3 end lies 4 residues beyond the end of the read and is filled in from the germline J gene. This sequence joins TRBV13-3 and TRBJ2-5; weak D call: TRBD2 (7 bases). Germline-derived CDR1 and CDR2 are NNHDY and SYVADS. This CDR3 region has 15 residues. The covered CDR3 bases are TGTGCCAGCAGTGATGCTAGGGGGGCGCGAGAC. Protein product: CASSDARGARD. The whole CDR3 sequence reads CASSDARGARDTQYF.

This clone has a handful of counts. Mouse gene names and germline throughout. The CDR3 end falls 4 residues outside the read, so it is completed with the germline J gene. The same CDR3 arises from other DNA sequences in this sample as well. The V gene is TRBV13-2, the J gene TRBJ2-7, with TRBD2 matching over 7 bases. Trimming removed 0 bases from V and 0 bases from J; junction bases left unmatched: 0. Germline loops: CDR1 NNHNN, CDR2 SYGAGS (reference sequence). The CDR3 has 14 amino acids. The CDR3 reads CASGDGGGSYEQYF. CDR3 bases read: TGTGCCAGCGGTGATGGGGGGGGCTCCTAT.

As to this clone: Genes here carry mouse names. The read falls 4 residues short of the CDR3 end, and the missing part is taken from the germline J gene. The chain carries TRBV13-1 and TRBJ1-1; no clear D. The germline V and J ends were trimmed by 0 bases and 0 bases, with 12 bases remaining between them. The germline gives CDR1 NSHNY, CDR2 SYGAGN. CDR3 length: 16 residues. The part of the CDR3 DNA that was read is TGTGCCAGCAGTGATGCAGTGGCAGGAGCAAACACA. Amino acids: CASSDAVAGANT. In full, the CDR3 is CASSDAVAGANTEVFF.

Comment on this clone: Gene names are the mouse ones. The read stops 4 residues short of the end of the CDR3; the missing end is completed from the germline J gene. The rearrangement links TRBV13-1 to TRBJ2-5; TRBD1 matches 8 bases. The CDR3 sequence is 13 residues long. CDR1 is NSHNY and CDR2 is SYGAGN in the germline V gene. The sequenced CDR3 bases are TGTGCCAGCAGGAATCAGGGGGCAGAC. It encodes CASRNQGAD. The full CDR3 is CASRNQGADTQYF.

As regards this clone: Mouse names are used for the genes. The CDR3 is cut off 4 residues early in the read; its end comes from the germline J gene. This CDR3 is also generated by other DNA sequences in the sample. The J gene is TRBJ2-3, the V gene TRBV5; 7 nucleotides align to TRBD2. This CDR3 contains 16 residues. The germline CDR1 and CDR2 sequences are LGHNA and YNLKQL (reference sequence). The V gene end was trimmed by 0 bases and the J gene end by 1 base; junction bases not matched to a gene: 4. CDR3 DNA, as far as it was read: TGTGCCAGCAGCCAAGATAGACTGGGAGGTGCAGAA. Encoded protein: CASSQDRLGGAE. The full CDR3 reads CASSQDRLGGAETLYF.

A remark on this clone: Gene names are mouse gene names. Coverage ceases 4 residues before the CDR3 finishes, and the germline J gene fills in the end. The chain carries TRBV3 and TRBJ2-5, with TRBD1 identical over 10 bases. V shed 5 bases and J 0 bases; nucleotides not matched to a gene: 8. Germline CDR1 reads SNHLY; CDR2 reads FYNGKV (reference sequence). The CDR3 contains 17 residues. Partial CDR3 DNA: TGTGCCAGCAGCCCCGGGACAGGGGACCTTAACCAAGAC. Protein sequence: CASSPGTGDLNQD. The whole CDR3 protein reads CASSPGTGDLNQDTQYF.

About this clone: Each gene name is a mouse one. The read halts 4 residues ahead of the CDR3 end, with the missing end drawn from the germline J gene. The chain carries TRBV13-2 and TRBJ2-1, with unresolved D. There are 15 residues in the CDR3. Trimming stripped 1 base from V and 1 base from J, with 9 bases between. CDR1 NNHNN and CDR2 SYGAGS come from the germline V gene (reference sequence). The sequenced part of the CDR3 DNA is TGTGCCAGCGGTGATCCCAGGTCCAACTATGCT. It yields the protein CASGDPRSNYA. In full, the CDR3 is CASGDPRSNYAEQFF.

As regards this clone: The germline and genes are mouse ones. With the read ending 3 residues before the CDR3 end, the germline J gene is used to fill in that end. The chain combines TRBV19 with TRBJ1-6; 10 bases align to TRBD1. TRBJ1-6 is identified as an open reading frame with a role that is uncertain. V shed 5 bases and J 6 bases; nucleotides not matched to a gene: 5. The germline gives CDR1 FNHDT, CDR2 SITEND (reference sequence). The CDR3 has 15 residues. The sequenced part of the CDR3 DNA is TGTGCCAGCAGCTCCGGGACAGGGGCTAATTCGCCC. Protein: CASSSGTGANSP. The entire CDR3 reads CASSSGTGANSPLYF.

There are a few counts of this clone. The genes are named according to mouse. The read comes to an end 4 residues before the CDR3 does, leaving the germline J gene to fill in the end. Other DNA variants within this sample encode the same CDR3. The genes are TRBV1 and TRBJ1-2; perhaps TRBD1 as D (6 bases). The germline V and J ends were trimmed by 0 bases and 2 bases, with 10 bases remaining between them. CDR3 size: 15 residues. Germline V gene sequence: CDR1 NSQYPW, CDR2 LRSPGD (reference sequence). The CDR3 spells CTCSADSGANSDYTF. The CDR3 bases that were read are TGCACCTGCAGTGCAGATTCAGGGGCGAACTCC.

As concerns this clone: These gene names are mouse names. The part of the CDR3 DNA that was read is TGTGCCAGCAGCCAGACGGACAGGGAT. This encodes CASSQTDRD. The complete CDR3 sequence is CASSQTDRDEQYF. The chain is built from TRBV5 and TRBJ2-7, with 8 bases aligning to TRBD1. The CDR3 goes on 4 residues after the read ends, and that part is filled in from the germline J gene. The germline V gene has CDR1 LGHNA and CDR2 YNLKQL (reference sequence). The CDR3 extends over 13 amino acids.

A few counts support this clone. Gene names follow the mouse nomenclature. The CDR3 end lies 4 residues beyond the end of the read and is filled in from the germline J gene. The chain recombines TRBV2 with TRBJ2-5, with TRBD2 as a possible D gene (6 bases). Germline lookup yields CDR1 LGHNA and CDR2 YSYQKL. The CDR3 runs 15 residues. With 2 bases removed from V and 2 bases from J, the gap between germline ends came to 11 bases. CDR3: CASSQYWEIQDTQYF. CDR3 DNA (partial): TGTGCCAGCAGCCAATACTGGGAAATCCAAGAC.

As regards this clone: The genes and germline here are from mouse. The read ends 4 residues early relative to the CDR3; the germline J gene fills the gap. This chain uses TRBV13-3 with TRBJ2-1, with 9 bases that match TRBD2. This CDR3 has 14 residues. The V gene end was trimmed by 2 bases and the J gene end by 5 bases; junction bases not matched to a gene: 2. Germline CDR1 and CDR2: NNHDY and SYVADS. CDR3 in amino acids: CASSEWGGDAEQFF. Partial CDR3 DNA: TGTGCCAGCAGTGAGTGGGGGGGCGATGCT.